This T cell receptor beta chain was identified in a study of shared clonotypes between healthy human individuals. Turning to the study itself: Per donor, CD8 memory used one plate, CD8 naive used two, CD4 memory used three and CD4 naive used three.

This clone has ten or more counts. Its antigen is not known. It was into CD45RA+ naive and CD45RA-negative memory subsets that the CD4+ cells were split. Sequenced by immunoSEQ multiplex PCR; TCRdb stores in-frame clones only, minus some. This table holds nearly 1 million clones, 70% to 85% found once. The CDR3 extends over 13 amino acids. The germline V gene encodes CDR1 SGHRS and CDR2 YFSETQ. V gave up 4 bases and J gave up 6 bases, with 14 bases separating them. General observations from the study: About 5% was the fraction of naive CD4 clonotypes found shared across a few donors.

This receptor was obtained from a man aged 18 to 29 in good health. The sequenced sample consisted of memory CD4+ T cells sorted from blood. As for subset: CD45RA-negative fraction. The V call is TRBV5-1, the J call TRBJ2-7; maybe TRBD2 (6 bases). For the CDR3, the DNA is TGCGCCAGCAGCATACTACAGGAGGGCGAGCAGTACTTC. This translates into CASSILQEGEQYF.